These 18 T cell receptor beta chains were all obtained from the same sample, sequenced in a study of CXCR3-negative and CXCR3-positive naive CD8 T cells (dated by TCRdb to the late 2010s). Sequencing used a NextSeq 550. The Human TCR Profiling Kit (MiLaboratory) was used to make UMI-labeled 5' RACE TRB cDNA libraries. The reads were reprocessed in TCRdb, with one entry per CDR3 protein sequence and no accompanying DNA. The table for this sample records about 120,000 distinct CDR3 sequences. The ten most abundant clones make up approximately 0.29% of the sample. Sequenced sample: naive CXCR3- CD8+ T cells from blood. This specimen's cell subset or site label, per the study, means: CD45RO-CCR7+CD27+CD95- naive CD8+ T cells lacking CXCR3 (TNR3-). These receptors all come from a human donor in good health. Some clones in this sample may be carry-over from other donors' samples.

The rearrangement uses TRBV7-9 and TRBJ2-1; checking the TCRdb D call of TRBD1 is not possible without DNA. This CDR3 comprises 13 residues. CDR1 SEHNR and CDR2 FQNEAQ come from the germline V gene (reference sequence). The CDR3 here is CASSLAKGTEQFF.

The chain uses TRBV27 and TRBJ1-5; as DNA is missing, the TRBD1 call by TCRdb cannot be tested. CDR1 is MNHEY, CDR2 SMNVEV, per germline (reference sequence). This CDR3 has 13 amino acids. This chain's CDR3 is CDSSFTDRQPQHF.

The rearrangement links TRBV29-1 to TRBJ2-4. Per the germline V gene, CDR1 is SQVTM and CDR2 is ANQGSEA. This CDR3 region has 11 residues. The CDR3 sequence is CSGIWLNIQYF. The whole variable domain, filled in from reference TRBV29-1 and TRBJ2-4, reads SAVISQKPSRDICQRGTSLTIQCQVDSQVTMMFWYRQQPGQSLTLIATANQGSEATYESGFVIDKFPISRPNLTFSTLTVSNMSPEDSSIYLCSGIWLNIQYFGAGTRLSVL.

The chain links TRBV29-1 to TRBJ2-7. The CDR3 spans 14 residues. Germline-derived CDR1 and CDR2 are SQVTM and ANQGSEA. The CDR3 reads CSVEADLLHPEQYF.

The V and J genes are TRBV12-3 or TRBV12-4 and TRBJ1-1. The CDR3 runs 14 residues. Here the CDR3 reads CASSLELGLREAFF.

This chain connects TRBV4-1 to TRBJ2-3; the D gene TCRdb calls, TRBD1, cannot be checked with no DNA. The CDR3 extends over 14 amino acids. Germline values: CDR1 MGHRA, CDR2 YSYEKL. The CDR3: CASSQEPPADTQYF.

The V gene is TRBV28, the J gene TRBJ2-7; TCRdb lists TRBD1, though no DNA is available to test this call. The CDR3 has 15 amino acids. Germline V CDR1 and CDR2: MDHEN, SYDVKM. CDR3 amino acids: CASSFGDSRPYEQYF.

This rearrangement joins TRBV28 to TRBJ2-1; as DNA is missing, the TRBD2 call by TCRdb cannot be tested. The CDR3 sequence is 15 residues long. Germline-derived CDR1 and CDR2 are MDHEN and SYDVKM. The CDR3 loop reads CASSSRTVSYNEQFF.

The genes are TRBV7-2 and TRBJ2-1; absent DNA, TCRdb's TRBD2 call cannot be checked. The CDR3 runs to 14 residues. In germline, CDR1 is SGHTA, CDR2 FQGNSA. The CDR3 protein is CASSLIAGGNEQFF. Looking up the rest from reference TRBV7-2 and TRBJ2-1 gives the full variable domain: GAGVSQSPSNKVTEKGKDVELRCDPISGHTALYWYRQSLGQGLEFLIYFQGNSAPDKSGLPSDRFSAERTGGSVSTLTIQRTQQEDSAVYLCASSLIAGGNEQFFGPGTRLTVL.

The rearrangement uses TRBV7-8 and TRBJ2-5; no DNA is available, so the TRBD2 call from TCRdb remains unchecked. Germline V gives CDR1 SGHVS, CDR2 FQNEAQ. This CDR3 region has 15 residues. CDR3 region: CASSQLAGSQETQYF.

This chain uses TRBV23-1 with TRBJ2-7; TCRdb's assignment of TRBD1 cannot be checked, as there is no DNA. TRBV23-1 is an ORF, and what it does is uncertain. CDR3 length: 17 amino acids. The CDR3 sequence: CASILKVADRGCYEQYF.

The rearrangement links TRBV12-3 or TRBV12-4 to TRBJ1-2; there is no DNA to check the TCRdb D call of TRBD1. This CDR3 spans 14 amino acids. The CDR3 is CASSQDSLNYGYTF.

The rearrangement uses TRBV7-9 and TRBJ2-1; TCRdb calls TRBD2, which cannot be checked without DNA. CDR3 size: 13 residues. Per germline, CDR1 SEHNR and CDR2 FQNEAQ (reference sequence). Here the CDR3 reads CASTVGRGNEQFF.

The chain has TRBV10-3 and TRBJ2-1; without DNA, the TCRdb call of TRBD2 cannot be checked. The CDR3 sequence is 17 residues long. Germline V CDR1 and CDR2: ENHRY, SYGVKD. CDR3 residues: CAISDSPSELAVIEQFF.

The rearrangement uses TRBV28 and TRBJ2-7; checking the TCRdb D call of TRBD2 is not possible without DNA. The CDR3 contains 15 residues. The germline V gene encodes CDR1 MDHEN and CDR2 SYDVKM. CDR3 amino acids: CASSPLQRGEDEQYF.

The chain employs TRBV4-2 and TRBJ1-6. This CDR3 comprises 15 residues. Germline CDR1 reads LGHNA; CDR2 reads YNFKEQ. This CDR3 is CASSQGGPYNSPLHF.

The rearrangement links TRBV6-6 to TRBJ2-1. CDR1 and CDR2 from the germline V gene are MNHNY and SVGAGI (reference sequence). The CDR3 has 15 residues. The CDR3: CASSYMVVSYNEQFF.

The CDR3 region is CASSFGGGAYNEQFF. V and J are TRBV27 and TRBJ2-1; the TCRdb D gene call, TRBD2, has no DNA to confirm it. The germline gives CDR1 MNHEY, CDR2 SMNVEV (reference sequence). This CDR3 contains 15 residues.